These 29 T cell receptor beta chains were sequenced from one sample in a study of CD8 T cells in Susac syndrome. RNA totalling roughly 0.5 to 1 ug underwent reverse transcription with random hexamers. Via MiXCR, TCRdb re-called the immunoSEQ multiplex PCR reads, giving one row per CDR3 protein. The profile shows over 95,000 distinct CDR3 sequences, 85% to 95% of them singletons. The specimen was CD4+ T cells from PBMCs. These receptor sequences come from a human donor in good health.

The chain joins TRBV20-1 to TRBJ2-7; D unclear. V dropped 4 bases and J dropped 0 bases, with 13 bases sitting between them. The CDR3 is 14 residues long. Germline CDR1 reads DFQATT; CDR2 reads SNEGSKA (reference sequence). The CDR3 coding sequence is TGCAGTGCTACTGGAAAAACAAGCTCCTACGAGCAGTACTTC. Translating it yields CSATGKTSSYEQYF.

The V gene is TRBV27, the J gene TRBJ2-7; the D is unclear. Germline V gene data show CDR1 as MNHEY and CDR2 as SMNVEV (reference sequence). The CDR3 is 11 amino acids. The ends were cut back, 1 base at V and 7 bases at J, with 5 bases in the middle. For the CDR3, the DNA is TGTGCCAGCAGTTTATTCCAGGAGCAGTACTTC. It translates to CASSLFQEQYF.

This clonotype has a single count. J is TRBJ2-2 and V is TRBV6-5; possible D gene TRBD2, 5 bases. The CDR3 loop spans 13 amino acids. Germline lookup yields CDR1 MNHEY and CDR2 SVGAGI. Trimming shortened V by 7 bases and J by 1 base, and 7 bases separated the two germline ends. The CDR3 sequence: CASMEVNTGELFF. The CDR3 coding sequence is TGTGCCAGCATGGAGGTGAACACCGGGGAGCTGTTTTTT.

This rearrangement joins TRBV20-1 to TRBJ1-2, with a possible D match to TRBD1 (5 bases). Germline V gene sequence: CDR1 DFQATT, CDR2 SNEGSKA (reference sequence). The CDR3 covers 16 residues. The V end lost 0 bases, the J end lost 7 bases, and 21 bases lay between the germline ends. CDR3 amino acids: CSARDQNGGEFVGYTF. CDR3 in DNA: TGCAGTGCTAGAGATCAAAACGGGGGTGAATTCGTTGGCTACACCTTC.

V gene TRBV2 combines with J gene TRBJ1-1; weak D call: TRBD1 (5 bases). The ends were cut back, 5 bases at V and 4 bases at J, with 14 bases in the middle. Germline assignment: CDR1 SNHLY and CDR2 FYNNEI. The CDR3 contains 14 residues. CDR3 DNA sequence: TGTGCCAGCAGTCCAGGGCTAGCGGGCACTGAAGCTTTCTTT. Translation: CASSPGLAGTEAFF.

V gene TRBV4-1 combines with J gene TRBJ1-2, with D perhaps matching TRBD1 (5 bases). Looked up from germline, CDR1 is MGHRA and CDR2 is YSYEKL. The CDR3 consists of 17 residues. V was pared by 1 base and J by 0 bases, with 15 bases between. The CDR3 nucleotides read TGCGCCAGCAGCCAAGTCCCGGGACGGGGGACTAACTATGGCTACACCTTC. Translation: CASSQVPGRGTNYGYTF.

This clonotype came up a few times. The chain uses TRBV25-1 and TRBJ2-7; D not resolved. V gave up 4 bases and J gave up 3 bases, with 7 bases separating them. CDR3 length: 12 residues. Germline V CDR1 and CDR2: MGHDK, SYGVNS. CDR3 in DNA: TGTGCCAGCAGTGGGCTGAGCTACGAGCAGTACTTC. Translation: CASSGLSYEQYF.

CDR3 in amino acids: CASSPTGGSLTYEQYF. The CDR3 nucleotides read TGTGCCAGCAGCCCGACAGGGGGAAGTCTCACCTACGAGCAGTACTTC. The chain joins TRBV5-6 to TRBJ2-7, with 9 bases matching TRBD1. Trimming cost V 4 bases and J 2 bases; bases outside gene matches: 10. CDR3 length equals 16 residues. The germline V gene encodes CDR1 SGHDT and CDR2 YYEEEE.

The chain uses TRBV7-9 and TRBJ1-3; D uncertain. Between the trimmed V and J ends, which lost 3 bases and 0 bases, there was a span of 15 bases. CDR1 SEHNR and CDR2 FQNEAQ come from the germline V gene (reference sequence). The CDR3 runs to 17 residues. The CDR3, as DNA: TGTGCCAGCAGCTTTAGGGAGGTTCGGTCCTCTGGAAACACCATATATTTT. It specifies CASSFREVRSSGNTIYF.

The chain recombines TRBV7-2 with TRBJ2-4; a weak D match, TRBD2 (5 bases). CDR3 length: 15 residues. The V end was cut by 0 bases, the J end by 9 bases, with 15 bases between. Germline assignment: CDR1 SGHTA and CDR2 FQGNSA. CDR3 region: CASSLASGMDFIQYF. For the CDR3, the DNA is TGTGCCAGCAGCTTAGCGTCCGGCATGGACTTCATTCAGTACTTC.

CDR3 nucleotides: TGTGCCATCAGCTCAGGCCCCACGGGGACAGATACGCAGTATTTT. It translates to CAISSGPTGTDTQYF. V gene TRBV10-3 combines with J gene TRBJ2-3; the D gene is possibly TRBD2 (5 bases). Germline CDR1 is ENHRY and CDR2 is SYGVKD. The CDR3 length is 15 residues. Trimming cost V 6 bases and J 3 bases, with 16 bases left between them.

The chain recombines TRBV7-2 with TRBJ2-2; TRBD1 might be the D (5 bases). CDR1 and CDR2 (germline): SGHTA, FQGNSA. Trimming removed 6 bases at V and 4 bases at J, with 15 bases between. CDR3 size: 15 residues. The CDR3: CASSTRTTTTGELFF. The CDR3 DNA reads TGTGCCAGCAGTACCCGGACAACGACCACCGGGGAGCTGTTTTTT.

The chain joins TRBV7-8 to TRBJ2-7; 12 positions agree with TRBD2. This CDR3 has 16 residues. Germline V gives CDR1 SGHVS, CDR2 FQNEAQ. The V and J ends lost 4 bases and 2 bases, in that order; junction bases with no gene match: 6. Written as DNA, the CDR3 is TGTGCCAGCAGCTCTGGACTAGCGGGACCACCCTACGAGCAGTACTTC. It codes for CASSSGLAGPPYEQYF.

The gene calls are TRBV30 and TRBJ1-1; 8 positions match TRBD1. With V trimmed by 2 bases and J by 1 base, 6 bases remained unmatched. The CDR3 has 15 residues. Germline V gene lookup returns CDR1 GTSNPN and CDR2 SVGIG (reference sequence). The chain's CDR3 is CAWSQLDRGNTEAFF. Here the CDR3 DNA reads TGTGCCTGGAGTCAACTCGACAGGGGGAACACTGAAGCTTTCTTT.

This rearrangement joins TRBV19 to TRBJ1-5; TRBD1 is a possible D gene (6 bases). Germline V CDR1 and CDR2: LNHDA, SQIVND (reference sequence). V dropped 8 bases and J dropped 7 bases, with 18 bases sitting between them. This CDR3 spans 14 amino acids. The CDR3 coding sequence is TGTGCCAGTCGTGTTGGGGGCGCGGGCCAGCCCCAGCATTTT. Translating it yields CASRVGGAGQPQHF.

In its sample, this clonotype was seen once. This chain connects TRBV7-2 to TRBJ1-1, with D possibly TRBD1 on 5 matching bases. Germline V lookup: CDR1 SGHTA, CDR2 FQGNSA. This CDR3 region has 14 residues. V gave up 5 bases and J gave up 0 bases, with 10 bases separating them. For the CDR3, the DNA is TGTGCCAGCAGCGTGGGACTTTTGAACACTGAAGCTTTCTTT. This encodes CASSVGLLNTEAFF.

The chain combines TRBV19 with TRBJ1-5; D is perhaps TRBD1 (6 bases). V dropped 5 bases and J dropped 6 bases, with 11 bases sitting between them. CDR1 and CDR2 from the germline V gene are LNHDA and SQIVND (reference sequence). The CDR3 is made up of 13 amino acids. The CDR3 coding sequence is TGTGCCAGTAGTGAACAGGGCGGTCAGCCCCAGCATTTT. It translates to CASSEQGGQPQHF.

The rearrangement links TRBV29-1 to TRBJ1-1; D is unclear. V gave up 5 bases and J gave up 4 bases, with 11 bases separating them. Germline V gives CDR1 SQVTM, CDR2 ANQGSEA. This CDR3 is 12 amino acids long. This CDR3 reads CSVSLFVTEAFF. For the CDR3, the DNA is TGCAGCGTTTCGTTATTCGTCACTGAAGCTTTCTTT.

The V gene is TRBV5-5, the J gene TRBJ2-3; 10 bases map to TRBD2. The J segment lost 2 bases and the V segment lost 5 bases, leaving 8 bases of the junction unmatched. Germline loops: CDR1 SGHKS, CDR2 YYEKEE (reference sequence). CDR3 length: 16 amino acids. CDR3 sequence reads: CASRDAGTSATDTQYF. CDR3 DNA: TGTGCCAGCAGAGATGCCGGGACTAGCGCCACAGATACGCAGTATTTT.

The V gene is TRBV7-7, the J gene TRBJ2-2, with 14 bases matching TRBD2. The CDR3 spans 15 residues. V lost 5 bases and J lost 5; bases outside the gene matches: 1. The V gene's germline CDR1 is SSHAT and CDR2 FNYEAQ (reference sequence). The CDR3 sequence: CASSGLAGGTGELFF. Here the CDR3 DNA reads TGTGCCAGCAGCGGACTAGCGGGAGGTACCGGGGAGCTGTTTTTT.

The chain uses TRBV4-3 and TRBJ2-3; 11 bases are a match to TRBD2. CDR1 LGHNA and CDR2 YSLEER come from the germline V gene. This CDR3 is built from 18 residues. Trimming at V came to 0 bases and at J to 0 bases, leaving 5 bases not matched to a gene. The CDR3 is CASSQDGTSGRSTDTQYF. Written as DNA, the CDR3 is TGCGCCAGCAGCCAAGATGGGACTAGCGGCCGTAGCACAGATACGCAGTATTTT.

The CDR3 coding sequence is TGTGCCAGCAGCGCTGGACAGGAGATTCAAGAGACCCAGTACTTC. Residues: CASSAGQEIQETQYF. The chain employs TRBV11-1 and TRBJ2-5; the match to TRBD1 covers 7 bases. With V trimmed by 5 bases and J by 2 bases, 8 bases remained unmatched. Germline V lookup: CDR1 SGHAT, CDR2 FQDESV (reference sequence). The CDR3 totals 15 residues.

The rearrangement joins TRBV12-3 or TRBV12-4 to TRBJ1-1, with D unclear. The CDR3 is 13 residues long. Trimming took 0 bases from V and 11 from J, leaving 13 bases between them. The CDR3 here is CASSLAGAGEAFF. The CDR3 bases are TGTGCCAGCAGTTTAGCGGGAGCCGGGGAGGCTTTCTTT.

The chain recombines TRBV10-3 with TRBJ1-2; 7 nucleotides align to TRBD1. With V trimmed by 4 bases and J by 13 bases, 6 bases remained unmatched. The CDR3 totals 11 residues. CDR1 ENHRY and CDR2 SYGVKD come from the germline V gene. CDR3 nucleotide sequence: TGTGCCATCAGTGCTGACAGGGACCCCACCTTC. Residues: CAISADRDPTF.

In its sample, this clonotype was seen once. CDR3 DNA sequence: TGTGCCAGCAGTTACGTCGGCATTAGCACCGGGGAGCTGTTTTTT. Encoded protein: CASSYVGISTGELFF. The rearrangement links TRBV6-6 to TRBJ2-2; no clear D gene. The germline CDR1 and CDR2 sequences are MNHNY and SVGAGI (reference sequence). The CDR3 totals 15 residues. Trimming shortened V by 2 bases and J by 4 bases, and 11 bases separated the two germline ends.

The chain joins TRBV7-3 to TRBJ2-7; possibly TRBD1 or TRBD2 for D (6 bases each). The V and J ends lost 8 bases and 5 bases respectively, with 16 bases between them. The CDR3 loop spans 13 amino acids. Germline CDR1 SGHTA, CDR2 FQGTGA. The CDR3 region is CASALFGGHEQYF. DNA for the CDR3: TGTGCCAGCGCCCTTTTCGGGGGCCACGAGCAGTACTTC.

A single count supports this clonotype. The chain couples TRBV30 to TRBJ2-1; D is perhaps TRBD2 (6 bases). The CDR3 has 10 amino acids. In germline, CDR1 is GTSNPN, CDR2 SVGIG (reference sequence). The V end lost 6 bases, the J end lost 9 bases, and 9 bases lay between the germline ends. CDR3 amino acids: CACGGAEQFF. DNA for the CDR3: TGTGCCTGTGGAGGGGCTGAGCAGTTCTTC.

The chain combines TRBV18 with TRBJ2-1, with D perhaps matching TRBD2 (6 bases). V was shortened by 0 bases and J by 5 bases, with 23 bases between the two germline ends. This CDR3 has 19 amino acids. Germline CDR1 and CDR2: KGHSH and LQKENI. The DNA for the CDR3 is TGTGCCAGCTCACCACCGCCGGCCGGGAGAATTTTCCGCGACAATGAGCAGTTCTTC. It is translated as CASSPPPAGRIFRDNEQFF. The variable domain in full, with the rest retrieved from reference TRBV18 and TRBJ2-1, is NAGVMQNPRHLVRRRGQEARLRCSPMKGHSHVYWYRQLPEEGLKFMVYLQKENIIDESGMPKERFSAEFPKEGPSILRIQQVVRGDSAAYFCASSPPPAGRIFRDNEQFFGPGTRLTVL.

V usage is TRBV5-1 and J usage is TRBJ2-3, with 11 positions matching TRBD1. The J segment lost 5 bases and the V segment lost 4 bases, leaving 6 bases of the junction unmatched. Germline-derived CDR1 and CDR2 are SGHRS and YFSETQ. The CDR3 covers 15 residues. CDR3 nucleotides: TGCGCCAGCAGCCACCGGGACAGGGGGGGAGATACGCAGTATTTT. Protein product: CASSHRDRGGDTQYF.